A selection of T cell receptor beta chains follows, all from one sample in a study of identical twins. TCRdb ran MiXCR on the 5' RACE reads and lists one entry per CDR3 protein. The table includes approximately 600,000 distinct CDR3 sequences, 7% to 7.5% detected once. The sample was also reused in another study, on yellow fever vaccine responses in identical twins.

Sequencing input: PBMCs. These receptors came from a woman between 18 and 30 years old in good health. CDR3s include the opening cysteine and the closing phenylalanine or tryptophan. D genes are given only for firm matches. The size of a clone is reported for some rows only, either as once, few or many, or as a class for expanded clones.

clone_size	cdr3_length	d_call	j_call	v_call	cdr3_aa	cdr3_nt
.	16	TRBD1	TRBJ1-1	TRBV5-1	CASSLARDRGNTEAFF	TGCGCCAGCAGCTTGGCCCGGGACAGGGGGAACACTGAAGCTTTCTTT
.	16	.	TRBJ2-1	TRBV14	CASSPHPATPYNEQFF	TGTGCCAGCAGTCCCCATCCGGCGACCCCCTACAATGAGCAGTTCTTC
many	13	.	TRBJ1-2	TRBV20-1	CSARQYPNYGYTF	TGCAGTGCTAGACAGTATCCTAACTATGGCTACACCTTC
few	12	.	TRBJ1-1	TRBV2	CASSALNTEAFF	TGTGCCAGCAGTGCTCTGAACACTGAAGCTTTCTTT
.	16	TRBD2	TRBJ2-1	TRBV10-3	CAISGGSGSSYNEQFF	TGTGCCATCAGTGGGGGAAGCGGGAGCTCCTACAATGAGCAGTTCTTC
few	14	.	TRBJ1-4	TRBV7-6	CASSPESFNEKLFF	TGTGCCAGCAGCCCCGAAAGTTTCAATGAAAAACTGTTTTTT
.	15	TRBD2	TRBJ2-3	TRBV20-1	CSARDLKRGIDTQYF	TGCAGTGCTAGAGATCTCAAGCGGGGGATAGATACGCAGTATTTT
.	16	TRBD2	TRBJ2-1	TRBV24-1	CATSASGGAPGNEQFF	TGTGCCACCAGTGCTAGCGGGGGGGCCCCGGGCAATGAGCAGTTCTTC
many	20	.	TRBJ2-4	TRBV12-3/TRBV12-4	CASSHGTPSNFQIAKNIQYF	TGTGCCAGCAGTCACGGGACCCCAAGTAACTTTCAAATAGCCAAAAACATTCAGTACTTC
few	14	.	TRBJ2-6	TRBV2	CASSGRPGLEDLTF	TGTGCCAGCAGTGGTCGACCGGGGCTCGAAGATTTGACTTTC
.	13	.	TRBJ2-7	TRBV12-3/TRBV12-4	CASSLRNRDEQYF	TGTGCCAGCAGTTTAAGGAATAGGGACGAGCAGTACTTC
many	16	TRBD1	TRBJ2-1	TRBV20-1	CSARGLTGGAGNEQFF	TGCAGTGCTAGAGGTCTAACAGGGGGCGCGGGGAATGAGCAGTTCTTC
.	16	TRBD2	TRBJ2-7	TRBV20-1	CCARGSGSRSSYEQYF	TGCTGTGCTAGAGGTAGCGGGAGCCGTAGCTCCTACGAGCAGTACTTC
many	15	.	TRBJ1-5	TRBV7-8	CASSLARVGNQPQHF	TGTGCCAGCAGCTTAGCGCGGGTCGGCAATCAGCCCCAGCATTTT
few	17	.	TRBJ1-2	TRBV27	CASSLKYRAGRNYGYTF	TGTGCCAGCAGTTTAAAGTATCGGGCAGGGCGAAACTATGGCTACACCTTC
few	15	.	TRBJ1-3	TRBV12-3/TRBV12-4	CASSFFQGPGNTIYF	TGTGCCAGCAGTTTTTTCCAGGGTCCGGGAAACACCATATATTTT
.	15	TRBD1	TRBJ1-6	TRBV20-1	CSATGTGGDNSPLHF	TGCAGTGCGACCGGGACAGGGGGTGATAATTCACCCCTCCACTTT
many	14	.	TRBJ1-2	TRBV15	CATSRGGGSYGYTF	TGTGCCACCAGCAGAGGGGGGGGTAGCTATGGCTACACCTTC
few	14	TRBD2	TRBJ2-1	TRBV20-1	CSARAGGLTMKQFF	TGCAGTGCCAGGGCGGGGGGACTAACAATGAAGCAGTTCTTC
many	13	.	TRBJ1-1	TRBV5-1	CASSFTANTEAFF	TGCGCCAGCAGCTTTACGGCGAACACTGAAGCTTTCTTT
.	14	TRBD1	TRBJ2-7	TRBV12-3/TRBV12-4	CASSLFLGTDEQYF	TGTGCCAGCAGTTTGTTTCTTGGGACAGACGAGCAGTACTTC
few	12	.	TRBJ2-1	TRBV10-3	CAFRTADNEQFF	TGTGCCTTCAGGACTGCTGACAATGAGCAGTTCTTC
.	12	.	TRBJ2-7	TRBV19	CASSDGPYEQYF	TGTGCCAGTAGTGACGGACCCTACGAGCAGTACTTC
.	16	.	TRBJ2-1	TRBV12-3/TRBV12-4	CASSFPAGGHDNEQFF	TGTGCCAGCAGTTTTCCGGCTGGGGGACACGACAATGAGCAGTTCTTC
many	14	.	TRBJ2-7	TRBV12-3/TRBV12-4	CASSTDKELYEQYF	TGTGCCAGCAGTACGGACAAGGAACTCTACGAGCAGTACTTC
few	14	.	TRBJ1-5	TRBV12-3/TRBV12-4	CASSLFGSNQPQHF	TGTGCCAGCAGTTTGTTCGGAAGCAATCAGCCCCAGCATTTT
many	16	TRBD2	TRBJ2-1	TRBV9	CASSFRLADSYNEQFF	TGTGCCAGCAGCTTTAGACTAGCTGACTCCTACAATGAGCAGTTCTTC
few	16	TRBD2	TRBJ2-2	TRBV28	CAITGTSGSLTGELFF	TGTGCCATTACCGGGACTAGCGGGAGCCTCACCGGGGAGCTGTTTTTT
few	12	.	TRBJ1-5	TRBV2	CASRDSLGPQHF	TGTGCCAGCAGGGACAGCTTGGGGCCCCAGCATTTT
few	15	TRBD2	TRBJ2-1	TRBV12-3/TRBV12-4	CASSTLAAGWDEQFF	TGTGCCAGCAGTACCCTAGCGGCCGGGTGGGATGAGCAGTTCTTC
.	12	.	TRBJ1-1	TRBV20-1	CSATLGSGEAFF	TGCAGTGCAACCTTGGGGTCCGGTGAAGCTTTCTTT
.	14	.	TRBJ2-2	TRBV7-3	CASSLNALTGELFF	TGTGCCAGCAGCTTAAATGCTTTAACCGGGGAGCTGTTTTTT
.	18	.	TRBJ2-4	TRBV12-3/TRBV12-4	CASTRGSPPGLAKNIQYF	TGTGCCAGCACCCGGGGGTCCCCCCCAGGATTAGCCAAAAACATTCAGTACTTC
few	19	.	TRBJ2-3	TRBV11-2	CASSDLDGGAGSPTDTQYF	TGTGCCAGCAGCGACCTGGACGGAGGGGCAGGGTCACCCACAGATACGCAGTATTTT